Below are 14 T cell receptor beta chains sequenced from a single sample in a study of blood T cell repertoires in COVID-19. Using immunoSEQ multiplex PCR, the repertoire was profiled, and TCRdb retains in-frame clones only, with some absent. The sample consists of more than 200,000 clones, 80% to 90% of them appearing once. Sequencing was done on a sample of peripheral blood. The source is a man under 40 with active or convalescent COVID-19.

This rearrangement joins TRBV14 to TRBJ2-2; TRBD1 matches at 8 bases. J was trimmed by 3 bases and V by 6 bases; bases with no gene match: 6. Germline V lookup: CDR1 SGHDN, CDR2 FVKESK. CDR3 size: 15 residues. CDR3 residues: CASRLDRVDTGELFF. CDR3 sequence (DNA): TGTGCCAGCAGACTGGACAGGGTGGACACCGGGGAGCTGTTTTTT.

This chain connects TRBV15 to TRBJ2-1; D might be TRBD2 (5 bases). V lost 2 bases to trimming and J lost 1 base, with 9 bases between them. The CDR3 is 15 amino acids. Germline CDR1 is LNHNV and CDR2 is YYDKDF (reference sequence). The CDR3 region is CATSRRGRSYNEQFF. CDR3 sequence (DNA): TGTGCCACCAGCAGACGGGGTAGGTCCTACAATGAGCAGTTCTTC.

The chain uses TRBV5-1 and TRBJ2-2; maybe TRBD1 (5 bases). The CDR3 contains 15 residues. The V gene lost 0 bases and the J gene lost 4 bases, with 10 bases spanning the gap. In germline, CDR1 is SGHRS, CDR2 YFSETQ. The CDR3 is CASSLGQGPTGELFF. CDR3 in DNA: TGCGCCAGCAGCTTGGGGCAGGGCCCCACCGGGGAGCTGTTTTTT.

In this sample, this clone turned up once. This rearrangement joins TRBV27 to TRBJ1-1; D perhaps matches TRBD1 (5 bases). CDR3 length: 13 residues. CDR1 MNHEY and CDR2 SMNVEV come from the germline V gene (reference sequence). V lost 0 bases and J 8 bases, leaving 10 bases between the germline ends. In nucleotides, the CDR3 is TGTGCCAGCAGTTTATCGAGTTCAGGGGAAGCTTTCTTT. The encoded protein is CASSLSSSGEAFF.

CDR3 DNA sequence: TGTGCCAGCAGCCCCAGGGGAAGAAATTCACCCCTCCACTTT. Residues: CASSPRGRNSPLHF. The chain employs TRBV5-6 and TRBJ1-6; D possibly corresponds to TRBD1 (6 bases). V lost 4 bases and J lost 7, with 12 bases in between. CDR3 length: 14 residues. From germline, CDR1 is SGHDT and CDR2 YYEEEE.

The DNA for the CDR3 is TGTGCCAGCAGTCACTTACTGCTTGGACAGGGGTCGTTAGGGACCCAGTACTTC. This encodes CASSHLLLGQGSLGTQYF. The V gene is TRBV6-2 or TRBV6-3, the J gene TRBJ2-5; 9 bases map to TRBD1. After removal of 5 bases from V and 7 bases from J, the junction contained 20 bases not matched to a gene. The CDR3 is made up of 18 amino acids. Germline V lookup: CDR1 MNHEY, CDR2 SVGEGT.

The chain couples TRBV3-1 (or the pseudogene TRBV3-2) to TRBJ2-7; 8 bases line up with TRBD2. V was clipped by 0 bases and J by 2 bases; unmatched bases: 3. The length of the CDR3 is 15 residues. Germline V lookup: CDR1 LGHDT, CDR2 YNNKEL (reference sequence). CDR3 nucleotide sequence: TGTGCCAGCAGCCAAGATGTGGGACTAGCCTACGAGCAGTACTTC. Amino acid sequence: CASSQDVGLAYEQYF.

The table lists this clone with many counts. The chain has TRBV6-2 or TRBV6-3 and TRBJ2-3; D not certain. This CDR3 comprises 17 residues. Germline V gives CDR1 MNHEY, CDR2 SVGEGT. The germline V and J ends were trimmed by 5 bases and 0 bases, with 18 bases remaining between them. This CDR3 is CASSPVKNDGSTDTQYF. CDR3 coding DNA: TGTGCCAGCAGTCCAGTCAAGAATGATGGTAGCACAGATACGCAGTATTTT.

The chain combines TRBV12-3 or TRBV12-4 with TRBJ1-1; tentatively, D is TRBD1 (5 bases). V was shortened by 7 bases and J by 1 base, with 10 bases between the two germline ends. The CDR3 is 13 amino acids. CDR3 bases: TGTGCCAGCATACAGGTCCCGAACACTGAAGCTTTCTTT. It specifies CASIQVPNTEAFF.

This chain joins TRBV11-3 and TRBJ1-6; no definite D call. V was pared by 6 bases and J by 8 bases, with 11 bases between. This CDR3 has 13 residues. Looked up from germline, CDR1 is SGHNT and CDR2 is YENEEA. The CDR3 coding sequence is TGTGCCAGCAGGAGAATGATGGATTCACCCCTCCACTTT. Translating gives CASRRMMDSPLHF.

This sequence joins TRBV6-2 or TRBV6-3 and TRBJ1-1, with 8 positions matching TRBD1. The V gene end was trimmed by 5 bases and the J gene end by 6 bases; junction bases not matched to a gene: 8. Germline V CDR1 and CDR2: MNHEY, SVGEGT. CDR3 size: 14 residues. CDR3 DNA sequence: TGTGCCAGCAGTAACCGGGACAGGACACCTGAAGCTTTCTTT. Translation gives CASSNRDRTPEAFF.

The chain is built from TRBV19 and TRBJ2-1; 10 bases are shared with TRBD1. The germline gives CDR1 LNHDA, CDR2 SQIVND (reference sequence). This CDR3 contains 16 residues. The V gene end was trimmed by 3 bases and the J gene end by 8 bases; junction bases not matched to a gene: 10. DNA of the CDR3: TGTGCCAGTAGTATTACCCCGGGACAGGGGTTGGATGAGCAGTTCTTC. It encodes CASSITPGQGLDEQFF.

The chain uses TRBV18 and TRBJ1-4; possible D gene TRBD1, 5 bases. The CDR3 consists of 15 residues. CDR1 KGHSH and CDR2 LQKENI come from the germline V gene. Trimming took off 3 bases at V and 0 bases at J, with 8 bases between the two ends. The CDR3 is CASSPDRATNEKLFF. CDR3 DNA sequence: TGTGCCAGCTCACCCGACAGAGCAACTAATGAAAAACTGTTTTTT.

CDR3 sequence reads: CATSLDRGPRVYGYTF. The CDR3 nucleotides read TGTGCCACCAGCCTAGACAGGGGCCCTCGGGTCTATGGCTACACCTTC. This sequence joins TRBV15 and TRBJ1-2; 8 bases are a match to TRBD1. V trimming: 5 bases; J trimming: 4 bases; junction bases outside the gene matches: 12. Per the germline V gene, CDR1 is LNHNV and CDR2 is YYDKDF (reference sequence). The CDR3 runs to 16 residues.